The rows below give T cell receptor beta chains drawn from one sample of a study of radiation and T cells in renal cell carcinoma. Repertoires were generated with immunoSEQ multiplex PCR, while TCRdb's copy carries only in-frame clones and drops some. The sample has 130,000 to 150,000 clones, approximately 86% seen once. The source was blood, collected from a patient whose treatment included radiotherapy and nephrectomy. These receptors were taken from a woman aged 50 to 60 with renal cell carcinoma. Both conserved end residues are part of each CDR3. The D gene is left open where the match is weak. Size is omitted from some rows. Given values are once, few, many or a class for expanded clones.

clone size: NA
D gene: NA
V gene: TRBV2
J gene: TRBJ1-1
CDR3 DNA: TGTGCCAGCAGATTAACTCTGACCAACACTGAAGCTTTCTTT
CDR3 protein: CASRLTLTNTEAFF

clone size: NA
D gene: TRBD2
V gene: TRBV7-8
J gene: TRBJ2-3
CDR3 DNA: TGTGCCAGCAGCTTAGATCGGCCTAGCGGGGGCACAGATACGCAGTATTTT
CDR3 protein: CASSLDRPSGGTDTQYF

clone size: NA
D gene: NA
V gene: TRBV2
J gene: TRBJ2-3
CDR3 DNA: TGTGCCAGCACGAGTAGGGCCACAGATACGCAGTATTTT
CDR3 protein: CASTSRATDTQYF

clone size: NA
D gene: NA
V gene: TRBV7-2
J gene: TRBJ1-2
CDR3 DNA: TGTGCCAGCAGCCCAGACAGAAACTATGGCTACACCTTC
CDR3 protein: CASSPDRNYGYTF

clone size: NA
D gene: NA
V gene: TRBV7-2
J gene: TRBJ2-1
CDR3 DNA: TGTGCCAGCAGCTTAGAACTAGTCAATGAGCAGTTCTTC
CDR3 protein: CASSLELVNEQFF

clone size: NA
D gene: NA
V gene: TRBV21-1
J gene: TRBJ1-5
CDR3 DNA: TGTGCCAGCAGACAGGTCCACAATCAGCCCCAGCATTTT
CDR3 protein: CASRQVHNQPQHF

clone size: NA
D gene: TRBD1
V gene: TRBV5-4
J gene: TRBJ2-5
CDR3 DNA: TGTGCCAGCAGCTTGGACGGGACAGGGGTAAACCAAGAGACCCAGTACTTC
CDR3 protein: CASSLDGTGVNQETQYF

clone size: NA
D gene: NA
V gene: TRBV9
J gene: TRBJ2-3
CDR3 DNA: TGTGCCAGTGAGGACAGAGTCACAGATACGCAGTATTTT
CDR3 protein: CASEDRVTDTQYF

clone size: few
D gene: NA
V gene: TRBV10-3
J gene: TRBJ2-1
CDR3 DNA: TGTGCCATCAGTGAGGGGGGAGGAGGGAATGAGCAGTTCTTC
CDR3 protein: CAISEGGGGNEQFF

clone size: NA
D gene: TRBD1
V gene: TRBV18
J gene: TRBJ2-2
CDR3 DNA: TGTGCCAGCTCACACCCCGCGACAGGGCAAACCGGGGAGCTGTTTTTT
CDR3 protein: CASSHPATGQTGELFF

clone size: NA
D gene: NA
V gene: TRBV7-3
J gene: TRBJ2-1
CDR3 DNA: TGTGCCAGCAGCGGGGAGAATCTAGAGGAATACAATGAGCAGTTCTTC
CDR3 protein: CASSGENLEEYNEQFF

clone size: once
D gene: NA
V gene: TRBV20-1
J gene: TRBJ1-2
CDR3 DNA: TGCAGTGCTAGCCAGGGCTATGGCTACACCTTC
CDR3 protein: CSASQGYGYTF

clone size: NA
D gene: NA
V gene: TRBV7-2
J gene: TRBJ2-1
CDR3 DNA: TGTGCCAGCAGCCCGGACAGTTGGGCCCCCTACAATGAGCAGTTCTTC
CDR3 protein: CASSPDSWAPYNEQFF

clone size: NA
D gene: NA
V gene: TRBV18
J gene: TRBJ1-4
CDR3 DNA: TGTGCCAGCTCACCGGAAGGAGAAAAACTGTTTTTT
CDR3 protein: CASSPEGEKLFF

clone size: NA
D gene: TRBD2
V gene: TRBV18
J gene: TRBJ2-7
CDR3 DNA: TGTGCCAGCTCACCCACTCTGAGGGCTAGCGGGGTGACTCTCTCCTACGAGCAGTACTTC
CDR3 protein: CASSPTLRASGVTLSYEQYF

clone size: once
D gene: NA
V gene: TRBV7-5
J gene: TRBJ2-7
CDR3 DNA: TGTGCCAGAAGCTTGGACAGGGGATGCTACGAGCAGTACTTC
CDR3 protein: CARSLDRGCYEQYF

clone size: NA
D gene: TRBD2
V gene: TRBV2
J gene: TRBJ2-7
CDR3 DNA: TGTGCCAGCAGACGCGGGGGGGAGCAGTACTTC
CDR3 protein: CASRRGGEQYF

clone size: few
D gene: NA
V gene: TRBV4-1
J gene: TRBJ1-4
CDR3 DNA: TGCGCCAGCAGCCAAGATCAGACAGTCGGGGAAAAACTGTTTTTT
CDR3 protein: CASSQDQTVGEKLFF

clone size: NA
D gene: NA
V gene: TRBV7-2
J gene: TRBJ1-5
CDR3 DNA: TGTGCCAGCAGCTTGGGGGTCCGTTATTGGGAAAACAATCAGCCCCAGCATTTT
CDR3 protein: CASSLGVRYWENNQPQHF

clone size: once
D gene: TRBD2
V gene: TRBV28
J gene: TRBJ2-3
CDR3 DNA: TGTGCCAGCAGTTTGCTAGCGGGATTCACAGATACGCAGTATTTT
CDR3 protein: CASSLLAGFTDTQYF

clone size: once
D gene: NA
V gene: TRBV28
J gene: TRBJ1-1
CDR3 DNA: TGTGCCAGCAGTTTCTCACGGTTTTATTGGGATTCTGAAGCTTTCTTT
CDR3 protein: CASSFSRFYWDSEAFF

clone size: NA
D gene: NA
V gene: TRBV18
J gene: TRBJ2-7
CDR3 DNA: TGTGCCAGCTCACCGGACAGCGAGCAGTACTTC
CDR3 protein: CASSPDSEQYF

clone size: NA
D gene: TRBD1
V gene: TRBV6-6
J gene: TRBJ1-1
CDR3 DNA: TGTGCCAGCAGAGAGGGCAGGGGGGTGAACACTGAAGCTTTCTTT
CDR3 protein: CASREGRGVNTEAFF

clone size: NA
D gene: NA
V gene: TRBV30
J gene: TRBJ2-1
CDR3 DNA: TGTGCCTGGGCGGTTTCCAATGAGCAGTTCTTC
CDR3 protein: CAWAVSNEQFF

clone size: NA
D gene: NA
V gene: TRBV10-1
J gene: TRBJ1-1
CDR3 DNA: TGCGCCAGCAATAAACAGGGAGACACTGAAGCTTTCTTT
CDR3 protein: CASNKQGDTEAFF

clone size: NA
D gene: TRBD1
V gene: TRBV7-2
J gene: TRBJ1-4
CDR3 DNA: TGTGCCAGCAGCCCGCTAACAGGGGGAGAAAAACTGTTTTTT
CDR3 protein: CASSPLTGGEKLFF

clone size: NA
D gene: NA
V gene: TRBV6-1
J gene: TRBJ2-2
CDR3 DNA: TGTGCCAGCAGTTCTTTGGAGAGTGTACCCGGGGAGCTGTTTTTT
CDR3 protein: CASSSLESVPGELFF

clone size: NA
D gene: NA
V gene: TRBV4-3
J gene: TRBJ2-3
CDR3 DNA: TGCGCCAGCAGCCAAGCGAGGTCGTCTCATACGCAGTATTTT
CDR3 protein: CASSQARSSHTQYF

clone size: NA
D gene: NA
V gene: TRBV6-5
J gene: TRBJ1-5
CDR3 DNA: TGTGCCAGCAGTTACTCTGGGGGGGATCAGCCCCAGCATTTT
CDR3 protein: CASSYSGGDQPQHF

clone size: NA
D gene: NA
V gene: TRBV28
J gene: TRBJ1-2
CDR3 DNA: TGTGCCAGCAGTTTAAGTTATGGGCACAGGGAAGAGTCTAACTATGGCTACACCTTC
CDR3 protein: CASSLSYGHREESNYGYTF

clone size: NA
D gene: TRBD1
V gene: TRBV7-9
J gene: TRBJ1-2
CDR3 DNA: TGTGCCAGCAGCTCGGGACAGGGCTACACCTTC
CDR3 protein: CASSSGQGYTF

clone size: NA
D gene: NA
V gene: TRBV4-1
J gene: TRBJ2-5
CDR3 DNA: TGCGCCAGCAGCCAAGTTATTTTGGGAAACTCGCAAGAGACCCAGTACTTC
CDR3 protein: CASSQVILGNSQETQYF

clone size: NA
D gene: NA
V gene: TRBV5-1
J gene: TRBJ1-1
CDR3 DNA: TGCGCCAGCAGCTTGGCCCCTCTGAACACTGAAGCTTTCTTT
CDR3 protein: CASSLAPLNTEAFF

clone size: NA
D gene: NA
V gene: TRBV20-1
J gene: TRBJ1-1
CDR3 DNA: TGCAGAAACACTGAAGCTTTCTTT
CDR3 protein: CRNTEAFF

clone size: NA
D gene: NA
V gene: TRBV13
J gene: TRBJ1-5
CDR3 DNA: TGTGCCAGCAGCTTGACAGGTTCACGGGGTCAGCCCCAGCATTTT
CDR3 protein: CASSLTGSRGQPQHF

clone size: NA
D gene: TRBD2
V gene: TRBV4-2
J gene: TRBJ2-2
CDR3 DNA: TGTGCCAGCAGCCAATCTTTACTAGCGACCAACACCGGGGAGCTGTTTTTT
CDR3 protein: CASSQSLLATNTGELFF